This T cell receptor beta chain was found in a study of T cell changes during pregnancy in multiple sclerosis (dated by TCRdb to about 2019). A note on the overall study: The study examined how the T cell repertoire changed over the course of pregnancy in women with multiple sclerosis.

From the cysteine up to the phenylalanine, the CDR3 has a length of 14 residues. Just CDR3 DNA is preserved here, 42 bases in frame from base 1. The germline V gene supplies CDR1 SNHLY and CDR2 FYNNEI. Worth noting for this clone: Its binding antigen is unknown. At one boundary the junction diverges from the germline segment, which might be a read error.

The library was generated by the immunoSEQ multiplex PCR assay. Here the immuneACCESS table is served through TCRdb, limited to in-frame sequences with V and J called. Missing clones are a known gap in these copies; in checked studies unresolved V genes cover under half, and the rest lacks a known reason. This sample is represented by roughly 52,000 clones; about 92% of them were singletons. The ten largest clones represent less than 0.3% of the sample. The sample was CD4+ T cells from peripheral blood mononuclear cells, taken in the third trimester of pregnancy. The source is a female donor with multiple sclerosis, enrolled in a pregnancy study. The chain is encoded by TRBV2 joined to TRBJ2-7, with 7 junctional bases fitting TRBD1. The CDR3 protein is CASTEQGPAYEQYF. The nucleotides read TGTGCCAGCACTGAACAGGGGCCGGCCTACGAGCAGTACTTC.